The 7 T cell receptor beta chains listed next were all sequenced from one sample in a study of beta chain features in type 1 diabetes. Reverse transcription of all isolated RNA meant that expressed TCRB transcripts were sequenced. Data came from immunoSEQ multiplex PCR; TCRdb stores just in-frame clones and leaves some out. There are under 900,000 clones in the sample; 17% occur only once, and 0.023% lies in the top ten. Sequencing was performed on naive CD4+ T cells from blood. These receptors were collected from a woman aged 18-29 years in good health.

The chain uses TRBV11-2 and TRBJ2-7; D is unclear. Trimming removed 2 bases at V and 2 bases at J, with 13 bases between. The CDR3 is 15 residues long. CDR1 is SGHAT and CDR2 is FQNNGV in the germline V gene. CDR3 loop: CASSLSFDSAYEQYF. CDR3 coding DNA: TGTGCCAGCAGCTTATCATTCGACTCCGCCTACGAGCAGTACTTC.

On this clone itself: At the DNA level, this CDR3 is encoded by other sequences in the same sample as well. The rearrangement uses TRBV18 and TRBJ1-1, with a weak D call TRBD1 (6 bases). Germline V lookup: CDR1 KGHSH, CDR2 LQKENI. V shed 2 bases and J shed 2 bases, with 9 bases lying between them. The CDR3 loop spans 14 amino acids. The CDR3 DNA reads TGTGCCAGCTCACCAAACAGGGACAACACTGAAGCTTTCTTT. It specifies CASSPNRDNTEAFF.

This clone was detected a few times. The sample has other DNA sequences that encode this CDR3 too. This chain's CDR3 is CASSLAGGYNEQFF. For the CDR3, the DNA is TGTGCCAGCAGCTTAGCGGGAGGGTACAATGAGCAGTTCTTC. This rearrangement joins TRBV7-2 to TRBJ2-1, with 7 bases aligning to TRBD2. Germline assignment: CDR1 SGHTA and CDR2 FQGNSA. V lost 0 bases to trimming and J lost 4 bases; unmatched junction nucleotides: 0. The CDR3 is 14 amino acids. The full variable domain, in which reference TRBV7-2 and TRBJ2-1 provide the parts outside the CDR3, is GAGVSQSPSNKVTEKGKDVELRCDPISGHTALYWYRQSLGQGLEFLIYFQGNSAPDKSGLPSDRFSAERTGGSVSTLTIQRTQQEDSAVYLCASSLAGGYNEQFFGPGTRLTVL.

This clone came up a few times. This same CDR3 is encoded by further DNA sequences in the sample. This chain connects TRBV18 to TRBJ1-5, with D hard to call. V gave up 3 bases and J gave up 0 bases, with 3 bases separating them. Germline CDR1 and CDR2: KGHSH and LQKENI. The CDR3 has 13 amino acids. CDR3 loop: CASSPSSNQPQHF. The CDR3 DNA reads TGTGCCAGCTCACCCAGTAGCAATCAGCCCCAGCATTTT.

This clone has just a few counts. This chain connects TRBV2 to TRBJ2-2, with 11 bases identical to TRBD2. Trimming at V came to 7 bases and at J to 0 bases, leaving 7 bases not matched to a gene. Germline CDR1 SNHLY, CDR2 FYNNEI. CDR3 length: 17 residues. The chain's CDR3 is CASTRTSGYPNTGELFF. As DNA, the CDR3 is TGTGCCAGCACCCGGACTAGCGGGTACCCGAACACCGGGGAGCTGTTTTTT.

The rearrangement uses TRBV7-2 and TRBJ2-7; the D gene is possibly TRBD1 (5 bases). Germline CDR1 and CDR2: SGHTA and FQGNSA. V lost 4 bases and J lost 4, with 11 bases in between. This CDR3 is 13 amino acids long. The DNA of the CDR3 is TGTGCCAGCAGCTCAACCAGGGATTACGAGCAGTACTTC. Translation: CASSSTRDYEQYF.

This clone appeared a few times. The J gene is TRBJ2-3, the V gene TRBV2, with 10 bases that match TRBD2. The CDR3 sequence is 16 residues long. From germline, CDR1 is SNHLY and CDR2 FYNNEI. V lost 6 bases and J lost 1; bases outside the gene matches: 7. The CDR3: CASRGGLAGGTDTQYF. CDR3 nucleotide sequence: TGTGCCAGCAGAGGGGGGCTAGCGGGAGGCACAGATACGCAGTATTTT.